The 18 T cell receptor beta chains presented below share a single source sample, sequenced in a study of response to subunit inactivated influenza vaccine. TCRdb used MiXCR to reprocess the RT-PCR reads, holding one entry per CDR3 protein. This table holds about 160,000 distinct CDR3 sequences, about 10% found once. Sequenced material: CD8+ T cells sorted from PBMCs, taken less than 25 months after vaccination. The source of these receptors is a man aged 50 to 69 who received an inactivated influenza vaccine.

This rearrangement joins TRBV3-1 to TRBJ2-3, with D possibly matching TRBD2 (5 bases). This CDR3 region has 17 residues. CDR1 and CDR2 (germline): LGHDT, YNNKEL (reference sequence). The ends were cut back, 3 bases at V and 2 bases at J, with 18 bases in the middle. The CDR3 coding sequence is TGTGCCAGCAGCCAGTACGAGGTAGCGCTTAACACAGATACGCAGTATTTT. This gives the protein CASSQYEVALNTDTQYF.

The rearrangement uses TRBV12-3 or TRBV12-4 and TRBJ1-5; the D gene is possibly TRBD1 (5 bases). Trimming left V 7 bases short and J 3 bases short, with 13 bases between. This CDR3 comprises 14 residues. The DNA of the CDR3 is TGTGCCAGCACCGAAGAGGGGAACAATCAGCCCCAGCATTTT. As protein: CASTEEGNNQPQHF.

The chain is built from TRBV7-6 and TRBJ2-7, with 8 bases that match TRBD1. The ends lost 1 base at V and 6 bases at J; junction bases unmatched: 14. The CDR3 runs 17 residues. Germline CDR1 is SGHVS and CDR2 is FNYEAQ. CDR3 loop: CASSLDPPSGTGCEQYF. The CDR3 DNA sequence: TGTGCCAGCAGCTTAGACCCTCCTTCCGGGACAGGTTGCGAGCAGTACTTC. Complete variable domain (other parts from reference TRBV7-6 and TRBJ2-7): GAGVSQSPRYKVTKRGQDVALRCDPISGHVSLYWYRQALGQGPEFLTYFNYEAQQDKSGLPNDRFSAERPEGSISTLTIQRTEQRDSAMYRCASSLDPPSGTGCEQYFGPGTRLTVT.

This clonotype occurred many times. The chain recombines TRBV29-1 with TRBJ2-1; 12 bases map to TRBD2. The germline V gene encodes CDR1 SQVTM and CDR2 ANQGSEA. V lost 7 bases to trimming and J lost 9 bases; unmatched junction nucleotides: 10. The CDR3 has 14 amino acids. The CDR3 sequence is CSAGTSGLHGEQFF. CDR3 sequence (DNA): TGCAGCGCCGGGACTAGCGGGTTACACGGTGAGCAGTTCTTC.

This clonotype was observed a handful of times. The chain is built from TRBV11-2 and TRBJ2-5; 13 positions match TRBD2. Germline-derived CDR1 and CDR2 are SGHAT and FQNNGV. Trimming removed 6 bases from V and 0 bases from J; junction bases left unmatched: 4. The CDR3 totals 16 residues. CDR3 residues: CASRRTSGSYQETQYF. As DNA, the CDR3 is TGTGCCAGCAGGCGGACTAGCGGGAGTTACCAAGAGACCCAGTACTTC.

In its sample, this clonotype was seen many times. This rearrangement joins TRBV7-8 to TRBJ2-2; a weak D match, TRBD2 (6 bases). CDR1 SGHVS and CDR2 FQNEAQ come from the germline V gene. This CDR3 contains 12 residues. Trimming left V 6 bases short and J 6 bases short, with 8 bases between. For the CDR3, the DNA is TGTGCCAGCAGGGGCGGGGCCGGGGAGCTGTTTTTT. This codes for CASRGGAGELFF.

This clonotype was recorded a few times. V usage is TRBV15 and J usage is TRBJ1-1; D is undetermined. Germline V gives CDR1 LNHNV, CDR2 YYDKDF (reference sequence). The CDR3 runs 13 residues. Trimming removed 3 bases from V and 6 bases from J, with 11 bases in between. CDR3 region: CATSRRGNAEAFF. The CDR3 DNA is TGTGCCACCAGCAGGCGAGGCAATGCTGAAGCTTTCTTT.

This clonotype was counted only a few times. J is TRBJ2-5 and V is TRBV7-9; D call uncertain. Germline assignment: CDR1 SEHNR and CDR2 FQNEAQ (reference sequence). The CDR3 is 15 amino acids. V was clipped by 5 bases and J by 0 bases, with 13 bases between them. The CDR3: CASSPPYFYQETQYF. Written as DNA, the CDR3 is TGTGCCAGCAGCCCACCCTACTTTTACCAAGAGACCCAGTACTTC.

This clonotype was recorded a few times. This chain uses TRBV7-9 with TRBJ2-7; 8 bases line up with TRBD2. This CDR3 spans 13 amino acids. Germline V CDR1 and CDR2: SEHNR, FQNEAQ (reference sequence). V lost 5 bases, J lost 7 bases, and 7 bases stayed unmatched. The CDR3 is CASSEAGVGEQYF. The CDR3 nucleotides are TGTGCCAGCAGCGAAGCGGGAGTGGGGGAGCAGTACTTC.

The V call is TRBV27, the J call TRBJ2-3; D possibly uses TRBD1 or TRBD2 (5 bases each). V lost 7 bases and J lost 5, with 19 bases in between. Germline loops: CDR1 MNHEY, CDR2 SMNVEV (reference sequence). The CDR3 contains 15 residues. The CDR3 coding sequence is TGTGCCAGCATCGATTCGGGCCGGGGCGTAGATACGCAGTATTTT. It codes for CASIDSGRGVDTQYF.

About this clonotype itself: This may stem from a read error, because a much larger clone lies one nucleotide away. The V gene is TRBV6-2 or TRBV6-3, the J gene TRBJ2-5; D possibly corresponds to TRBD2 (6 bases). The CDR3 sequence is 14 residues long. The germline V gene has CDR1 MNHEY and CDR2 SVGEGT. V was clipped by 6 bases and J by 3 bases, with 14 bases between them. The CDR3 DNA sequence: TGTGCCAGCAGCATGACTACGGGGGAAGAGACCCAGTACTTC. Its translation: CASSMTTGEETQYF.

CDR3 protein: CSATGLAGPPDTQYF. The CDR3 nucleotides are TGCAGTGCTACCGGACTAGCGGGACCCCCAGATACGCAGTATTTT. V gene TRBV20-1 combines with J gene TRBJ2-3, with 12 bases matching TRBD2. The V segment lost 4 bases and the J segment 4 bases; nucleotides outside the gene matches: 6. Germline CDR1 DFQATT, CDR2 SNEGSKA (reference sequence). The CDR3 sequence is 15 residues long.

The rearrangement uses TRBV28 and TRBJ2-7, with D unclear. Deletions cut 3 bases from V and 0 bases from J, with 9 bases between. The CDR3 is 14 residues long. CDR1 and CDR2 from the germline V gene are MDHEN and SYDVKM. The CDR3 DNA reads TGTGCCAGCAGTTTTTCAAGGAACTCCTACGAGCAGTACTTC. Translation gives CASSFSRNSYEQYF.

The chain carries TRBV11-1 and TRBJ2-1, with 8 bases that match TRBD1. The CDR3 sequence is 20 residues long. Germline V gene data show CDR1 as SGHAT and CDR2 as FQDESV (reference sequence). Trimming took 4 bases from V and 0 from J; bases not matched to a gene: 17. For the CDR3, the DNA is TGTGCCAGCAGCTATGGACAGGGTAATTTCGGGAGAAGCTCCTACAATGAGCAGTTCTTC. It codes for CASSYGQGNFGRSSYNEQFF.

The chain links TRBV4-1 to TRBJ2-1, with 7 bases that match TRBD1. The V and J ends lost 3 bases and 6 bases, in that order; junction bases with no gene match: 8. CDR3 length: 15 amino acids. Germline CDR1 and CDR2: MGHRA and YSYEKL. The CDR3 nucleotides are TGCGCCAGCAGCCAGGTGCTATGGGACAGCAATGAGCAGTTCTTC. As protein: CASSQVLWDSNEQFF.

This clonotype was seen more than once but under ten times. V and J are TRBV5-1 and TRBJ1-1; D remains ambiguous. V gave up 0 bases and J gave up 4 bases, with 10 bases separating them. Germline CDR1 and CDR2: SGHRS and YFSETQ. This CDR3 is built from 14 residues. The CDR3 sequence is CASSLVSQGTEAFF. The CDR3 coding sequence is TGCGCCAGCAGCTTGGTAAGTCAAGGCACTGAAGCTTTCTTT. Together with reference TRBV5-1 and TRBJ1-1, the CDR3 gives the full variable domain: KAGVTQTPRYLIKTRGQQVTLSCSPISGHRSVSWYQQTPGQGLQFLFEYFSETQRNKGNFPGRFSGRQFSNSRSEMNVSTLELGDSALYLCASSLVSQGTEAFFGQGTRLTVV.

CDR3 bases: TGTGCCAGCAGTCGCGCTGGGGGCCCCTATGGCTACACCTTC. Protein: CASSRAGGPYGYTF. The chain combines TRBV12-3 or TRBV12-4 with TRBJ1-2; D might be TRBD1 (6 bases). There are 14 residues in the CDR3. The V gene lost 5 bases and the J gene lost 4 bases, with 14 bases spanning the gap.

For this clonotype: Since a much larger clone is just one base distant, this may be a read error. The rearrangement links TRBV27 to TRBJ2-1, with TRBD2 matching over 12 bases. Losses at the gene ends were 5 bases for V and 4 bases for J; bases not matched to a gene: 6. Germline CDR1 is MNHEY and CDR2 is SMNVEV (reference sequence). The CDR3 has 16 residues. This chain's CDR3 is CASSPMGLAGYNEQFF. The CDR3 bases are TGTGCCAGCAGTCCCATGGGACTAGCGGGTTACAATGAGCAGTTCTTC.